Presented here are 24 T cell receptor beta chains from one specimen sequenced in a study of T cell changes during pregnancy in multiple sclerosis. The repertoire was sequenced with immunoSEQ multiplex PCR; TCRdb's copy has only in-frame clones and lacks some. This table holds about 44,000 clones, 80% to 95% found once. The starting material was CD4+ T cells from peripheral blood mononuclear cells, obtained in the first trimester of pregnancy. All receptors come from a female donor with multiple sclerosis, enrolled in a pregnancy study.

The chain's CDR3 is CASSPRGWRETQYF. The CDR3 nucleotides read TGTGCCAGCAGCCCCAGGGGTTGGCGCGAGACCCAGTACTTC. V usage is TRBV7-2 and J usage is TRBJ2-5; perhaps TRBD1 as D (6 bases). Germline V gene lookup returns CDR1 SGHTA and CDR2 FQGNSA. V was trimmed by 5 bases and J by 5 bases, leaving 15 bases between them. The CDR3 loop spans 14 amino acids.

The chain joins TRBV2 to TRBJ1-5; D is ambiguous. The V gene lost 7 bases and the J gene lost 6 bases, with 19 bases spanning the gap. Germline-derived CDR1 and CDR2 are SNHLY and FYNNEI. The CDR3 runs 15 residues. CDR3 DNA: TGTGCCAGCAAAGAGACCCCGCACGGGATTCAGCCCCAGCATTTT. Translation: CASKETPHGIQPQHF.

The chain employs TRBV2 and TRBJ2-7, with D perhaps TRBD1 (6 bases). Germline V gene lookup returns CDR1 SNHLY and CDR2 FYNNEI. Trimming took 4 bases from V and 9 from J, leaving 13 bases between them. The length of the CDR3 is 12 residues. CDR3 nucleotides: TGTGCCAGCAGTGGGGGGCGGCCGGTGCAGTACTTC. Amino acids: CASSGGRPVQYF.

CDR3 coding DNA: TGTGCCAGCAGCCACCTATGGGACAGGGGAAACCCTAATGAAAAACTGTTTTTT. Translating it yields CASSHLWDRGNPNEKLFF. The chain carries TRBV4-2 and TRBJ1-4; TRBD1 agrees at 10 bases. J was trimmed by 3 bases and V by 3 bases; bases with no gene match: 10. Germline CDR1 reads LGHNA; CDR2 reads YNFKEQ. The CDR3 contains 18 residues.

V usage is TRBV7-8 and J usage is TRBJ2-1; perhaps TRBD1 as D (5 bases). V gave up 4 bases and J gave up 6 bases, with 13 bases separating them. CDR1 and CDR2 from the germline V gene are SGHVS and FQNEAQ. The CDR3 has 14 residues. The CDR3 sequence: CASSSSGRGNEQFF. CDR3 in DNA: TGTGCCAGCAGCTCGAGTGGAAGGGGCAATGAGCAGTTCTTC.

The chain links TRBV11-2 to TRBJ2-5, with a possible D match to TRBD1 (7 bases). V gave up 7 bases and J gave up 7 bases, with 19 bases separating them. Per germline, CDR1 SGHAT and CDR2 FQNNGV. This CDR3 has 14 residues. The CDR3 reads CASTQGGPRGTQYF. In nucleotides, the CDR3 is TGTGCCAGCACCCAGGGGGGACCCCGGGGGACCCAGTACTTC.

The V call is TRBV6-6, the J call TRBJ2-2; D is unresolved. Germline V gene lookup returns CDR1 MNHNY and CDR2 SVGAGI (reference sequence). The CDR3 is 14 residues long. V was shortened by 2 bases and J by 6 bases, with 10 bases between the two germline ends. CDR3 sequence reads: CASSYGLLAGELFF. CDR3 nucleotide sequence: TGTGCCAGCAGTTACGGCTTATTGGCCGGGGAGCTGTTTTTT.

This rearrangement joins TRBV7-6 to TRBJ2-1; 10 nucleotides agree with TRBD1. Germline V gene lookup returns CDR1 SGHVS and CDR2 FNYEAQ. V gave up 4 bases and J gave up 6 bases; unmatched junction bases: 9. The CDR3 loop spans 16 amino acids. As DNA, the CDR3 is TGTGCCAGCAGCTCCCTATCGTGGACAGGGGGCAATGAGCAGTTCTTC. It yields the protein CASSSLSWTGGNEQFF.

The rearrangement uses TRBV11-2 and TRBJ2-2, with TRBD1 as a possible D gene (5 bases). Trimming took off 6 bases at V and 0 bases at J, with 8 bases between the two ends. CDR3 size: 14 residues. Germline loops: CDR1 SGHAT, CDR2 FQNNGV. The CDR3 bases are TGTGCCAGCAGTGGACAATCGAACACCGGGGAGCTGTTTTTT. Its translation: CASSGQSNTGELFF.

The chain recombines TRBV5-1 with TRBJ2-7, with TRBD2 matching 7 bases. J lost 2 bases, V lost 7 bases, and 9 bases had no gene match. The CDR3 spans 14 residues. Germline V gives CDR1 SGHRS, CDR2 YFSETQ. The CDR3 coding sequence is TGCGCCAGCTACCCAAGCGGGATCCCCTACGAGCAGTACTTC. Translation: CASYPSGIPYEQYF. Complete variable domain (other parts from reference TRBV5-1 and TRBJ2-7): KAGVTQTPRYLIKTRGQQVTLSCSPISGHRSVSWYQQTPGQGLQFLFEYFSETQRNKGNFPGRFSGRQFSNSRSEMNVSTLELGDSALYLCASYPSGIPYEQYFGPGTRLTVT.

This rearrangement joins TRBV27 to TRBJ2-7; perhaps TRBD2 as D (6 bases). The CDR3 runs 18 residues. Trimming stripped 2 bases from V and 4 bases from J, with 24 bases between. Germline-derived CDR1 and CDR2 are MNHEY and SMNVEV (reference sequence). The CDR3 coding sequence is TGTGCCAGCAGTTTAACCCCTCGGGGGAGAGTGCGCCTATACGAGCAGTACTTC. It yields the protein CASSLTPRGRVRLYEQYF.

The chain combines TRBV4-1 with TRBJ2-5; a weak D match, TRBD1 (6 bases). The CDR3 spans 14 residues. Germline loops: CDR1 MGHRA, CDR2 YSYEKL. V was cut by 1 base and J by 5 bases, with 11 bases left in between. CDR3 sequence: CASSQADRFETQYF. For the CDR3, the DNA is TGCGCCAGCAGCCAAGCGGACAGATTCGAGACCCAGTACTTC.

There are a few counts of this clone. The chain has TRBV2 and TRBJ1-1, with unresolved D. Germline loops: CDR1 SNHLY, CDR2 FYNNEI. CDR3 length: 14 residues. The V end lost 6 bases, the J end lost 4 bases, and 15 bases lay between the germline ends. The CDR3 nucleotides read TGTGCCAGCAGAAGGTCGGGAAGGAGCACTGAAGCTTTCTTT. Translating it yields CASRRSGRSTEAFF. Full variable domain (rest looked up from reference TRBV2 and TRBJ1-1): EPEVTQTPSHQVTQMGQEVILRCVPISNHLYFYWYRQILGQKVEFLVSFYNNEISEKSEIFDDQFSVERPDGSNFTLKIRSTKLEDSAMYFCASRRSGRSTEAFFGQGTRLTVV.

This chain joins TRBV28 and TRBJ1-1; TRBD1 matches at 8 bases. This CDR3 spans 13 amino acids. In germline, CDR1 is MDHEN, CDR2 SYDVKM. V gave up 3 bases and J gave up 8 bases; unmatched junction bases: 5. This chain's CDR3 is CASSFLGQGEAFF. In DNA form, the CDR3 reads TGTGCCAGCAGTTTTCTCGGACAGGGCGAAGCTTTCTTT.

The V and J genes are TRBV6-1 and TRBJ2-7; D perhaps matches TRBD1 (6 bases). V was trimmed by 5 bases and J by 11 bases, leaving 19 bases between them. CDR3 length equals 13 residues. Germline CDR1 MNHNS, CDR2 SASEGT. CDR3 sequence reads: CASSSNTGYREYF. In DNA, the CDR3 is TGTGCCAGCAGTTCAAATACAGGGTATAGGGAGTACTTC.

The chain joins TRBV19 to TRBJ1-1, with unresolved D. CDR1 and CDR2 from the germline V gene are LNHDA and SQIVND (reference sequence). V was clipped by 5 bases and J by 0 bases, with 7 bases between them. The length of the CDR3 is 13 residues. The DNA of the CDR3 is TGTGCCAGTAGTCTGAGGGTGAACACTGAAGCTTTCTTT. Translating gives CASSLRVNTEAFF.

The chain recombines TRBV7-2 with TRBJ2-3; D is undetermined. Germline-derived CDR1 and CDR2 are SGHTA and FQGNSA. This CDR3 has 13 amino acids. With 2 bases removed from V and 7 bases from J, the gap between germline ends came to 10 bases. CDR3 sequence (DNA): TGTGCCAGCAGCTTATTCGGTTCACATACGCAGTATTTT. As protein: CASSLFGSHTQYF.

The chain employs TRBV27 and TRBJ2-1, with a tentative D call TRBD2 (6 bases). Trimming took off 8 bases at V and 8 bases at J, with 22 bases between the two ends. Per germline, CDR1 MNHEY and CDR2 SMNVEV (reference sequence). This CDR3 spans 15 amino acids. The CDR3 here is CASSSPTGPGDEQFF. The DNA for the CDR3 is TGTGCCAGCTCTAGCCCGACGGGACCGGGGGATGAGCAGTTCTTC.

The V gene is TRBV28, the J gene TRBJ2-7; possible D gene TRBD2, 5 bases. The length of the CDR3 is 14 residues. From germline, CDR1 is MDHEN and CDR2 SYDVKM. V was shortened by 5 bases and J by 0 bases, with 11 bases between the two germline ends. CDR3 coding DNA: TGTGCCAGCAGTCAAGCGGTGAGCTCCTACGAGCAGTACTTC. Its translation: CASSQAVSSYEQYF.

The rearrangement joins TRBV10-3 to TRBJ2-7, with D possibly matching TRBD1 (5 bases). Per germline, CDR1 ENHRY and CDR2 SYGVKD. Trimming pared 6 bases from V and 2 bases from J, leaving 14 bases between. CDR3 length: 14 amino acids. CDR3 DNA: TGTGCCATCAGCCTGGGAACAGGAGCCTACGAGCAGTACTTC. As protein: CAISLGTGAYEQYF.

The chain has TRBV10-3 and TRBJ2-1, with 12 bases fitting TRBD2. V was clipped by 6 bases and J by 10 bases; unmatched bases: 13. Germline V CDR1 and CDR2: ENHRY, SYGVKD. This CDR3 has 16 residues. This CDR3 reads CAIREPLASGRGEQFF. The CDR3 nucleotides read TGTGCCATCAGAGAACCGCTAGCTAGCGGGAGGGGCGAGCAGTTCTTC.

J is TRBJ2-2 and V is TRBV28; 7 bases agree with TRBD1. The CDR3 has 15 amino acids. Germline V gene data show CDR1 as MDHEN and CDR2 as SYDVKM. V lost 3 bases to trimming and J lost 0 bases; unmatched junction nucleotides: 1. Written as DNA, the CDR3 is TGTGCCAGCAGTTTCGGACAGGCGAACACCGGGGAGCTGTTTTTT. It codes for CASSFGQANTGELFF.

This clone has only one observation. This chain links TRBV27 with TRBJ2-5; D call uncertain. Germline CDR1 reads MNHEY; CDR2 reads SMNVEV (reference sequence). V lost 3 bases and J 5 bases, leaving 13 bases between the germline ends. The CDR3 spans 14 residues. Written as DNA, the CDR3 is TGTGCCAGCAGTTTGGCAGGCCTTTTGGAGACCCAGTACTTC. Amino acids: CASSLAGLLETQYF.

The chain has TRBV5-1 and TRBJ2-7, with 7 bases that match TRBD1. The CDR3 spans 19 residues. Per germline, CDR1 SGHRS and CDR2 YFSETQ. V lost 0 bases and J lost 4; bases outside the gene matches: 19. The CDR3: CASSLAPGSTRTGLYEQYF. Written as DNA, the CDR3 is TGCGCCAGCAGCTTGGCCCCGGGCAGTACTCGGACAGGATTATACGAGCAGTACTTC.